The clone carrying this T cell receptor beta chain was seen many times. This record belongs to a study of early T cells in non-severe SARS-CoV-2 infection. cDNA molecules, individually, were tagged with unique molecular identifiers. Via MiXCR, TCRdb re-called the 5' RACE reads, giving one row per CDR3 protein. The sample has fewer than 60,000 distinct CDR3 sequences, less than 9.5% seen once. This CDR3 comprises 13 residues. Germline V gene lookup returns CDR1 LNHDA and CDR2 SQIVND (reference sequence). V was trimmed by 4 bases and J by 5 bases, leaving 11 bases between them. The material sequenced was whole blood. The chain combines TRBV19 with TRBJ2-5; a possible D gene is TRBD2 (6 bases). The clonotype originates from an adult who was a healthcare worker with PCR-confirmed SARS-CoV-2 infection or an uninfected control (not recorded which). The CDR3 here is CASSTGGRETQYF. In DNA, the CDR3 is TGTGCCAGTAGTACCGGGGGTCGGGAGACCCAGTACTTC.